The 25 T cell receptor beta chains below all came from one sample that was sequenced in a study of human T cells and chemical hapten exposure. Time point in this sample: patch test 1, 2 weeks after DPC sensitization. The treatment: therapeutic diphenylcyclopropenone sensitization with weekly scalp DPC. Via MiXCR, TCRdb re-called the RACE reads, giving one row per CDR3 protein. Of some 83,000 distinct CDR3 sequences listed, around 10% were seen once; the top ten hold approximately 4.4%. The specimen comprised whole blood, sampled in connection with sensitization to the hapten diphenylcyclopropenone (DPC). The origin of the receptors is a woman aged 45-60 years with alopecia areata. Some clones in this sample may be carry-over from other donors' samples.

V usage is TRBV12-3 or TRBV12-4 and J usage is TRBJ1-4; 7 positions match TRBD1. This CDR3 spans 15 amino acids. Trimming took 5 bases from V and 3 from J; bases not matched to a gene: 6. The CDR3: CASSTRDSPNEKLFF. The DNA of the CDR3 is TGTGCCAGCAGTACAAGGGACAGCCCTAATGAAAAACTGTTTTTT.

J is TRBJ1-1 and V is TRBV9; possibly TRBD1 for D (6 bases). The CDR3 consists of 12 residues. Germline V CDR1 and CDR2: SGDLS, YYNGEE. V gave up 4 bases and J gave up 6 bases, with 10 bases separating them. As DNA, the CDR3 is TGTGCCAGCAGCCCACAGGGTTCTGAAGCTTTCTTT. The encoded protein is CASSPQGSEAFF.

In its sample, this clonotype was seen a few times. The V call is TRBV20-1, the J call TRBJ2-1; maybe TRBD2 (5 bases). CDR1 DFQATT and CDR2 SNEGSKA come from the germline V gene (reference sequence). Trimming shortened V by 3 bases and J by 5 bases, and 20 bases separated the two germline ends. This CDR3 has 16 residues. CDR3 loop: CSARPSNVRRDNEQFF. CDR3 DNA sequence: TGCAGTGCTAGGCCTAGCAACGTCCGCCGAGACAATGAGCAGTTCTTC.

A note on this clonotype: A much bigger clone sits one base away, suggesting this may be a read error. The gene calls are TRBV12-3 or TRBV12-4 and TRBJ1-1; D is perhaps TRBD1 (6 bases). The CDR3 is 11 residues long. V gave up 8 bases and J gave up 12 bases, with 16 bases separating them. CDR3: CASGDRDNPFF. CDR3 bases: TGTGCCAGCGGAGACCGGGACAACCCTTTCTTT.

This clonotype came up many times. The J gene is TRBJ2-2, the V gene TRBV9; TRBD2 is a possible D gene (6 bases). CDR1 is SGDLS, CDR2 YYNGEE, per germline. Trimming shortened V by 4 bases and J by 2 bases, and 12 bases separated the two germline ends. CDR3 length: 15 residues. The CDR3 DNA is TGTGCCAGCAGCCCGATGGGGACTAACACCGGGGAGCTGTTTTTT. Translated, it gives CASSPMGTNTGELFF.

The chain combines TRBV28 with TRBJ1-6; D unresolved. The CDR3 loop spans 14 amino acids. Germline V gene lookup returns CDR1 MDHEN and CDR2 SYDVKM. The V end was cut by 6 bases, the J end by 7 bases, with 13 bases between. CDR3 DNA sequence: TGTGCCAGCAGCCGACTATCCAGGAATTCACCCCTCCACTTT. It codes for CASSRLSRNSPLHF. The complete variable domain, with remaining parts taken from reference TRBV28 and TRBJ1-6, reads DVKVTQSSRYLVKRTGEKVFLECVQDMDHENMFWYRQDPGLGLRLIYFSYDVKMKEKGDIPEGYSVSREKKERFSLILESASTNQTSMYLCASSRLSRNSPLHFGNGTRLTVT.

The chain links TRBV28 to TRBJ2-2; maybe TRBD1 (5 bases). CDR1 MDHEN and CDR2 SYDVKM come from the germline V gene. Trimming shortened V by 3 bases and J by 6 bases, and 8 bases separated the two germline ends. The CDR3 has 13 residues. In DNA form, the CDR3 reads TGTGCCAGCAGTTTGACAGAAGCCGGGGAGCTGTTTTTT. Residues: CASSLTEAGELFF.

At least ten counts were recorded for this clonotype. This chain uses TRBV7-3 with TRBJ2-6; D gene unclear. Germline V gene data show CDR1 as SGHTA and CDR2 as FQGTGA. Trimming pared 2 bases from V and 1 base from J, leaving 9 bases between. The CDR3 covers 16 residues. The CDR3 DNA reads as TGTGCCAGCAGCTTAGTGACGGCTTCTGGGGCCAACGTCCTGACTTTC. It encodes CASSLVTASGANVLTF.

This clonotype was seen at least ten times. V is TRBV29-1 and J is TRBJ2-1; the match to TRBD2 covers 8 bases. CDR1 is SQVTM, CDR2 ANQGSEA, per germline. J gave up 5 bases and V 5 bases, and 14 bases lay outside the gene matches. This CDR3 comprises 16 residues. The CDR3 coding sequence is TGCAGCGTTCCTGCTGGGCCGGGGGGGGTCAACAATGAGCAGTTCTTC. It yields the protein CSVPAGPGGVNNEQFF.

The chain couples TRBV4-2 to TRBJ2-7; D unresolved. Germline values: CDR1 LGHNA, CDR2 YNFKEQ. This CDR3 contains 13 residues. Trimming stripped 0 bases from V and 4 bases from J, with 7 bases between. The CDR3 region has the DNA TGTGCCAGCAGCCAAGATTTGGCTTACGAGCAGTACTTC. It is translated as CASSQDLAYEQYF.

This clonotype was seen ten or more times. V usage is TRBV2 and J usage is TRBJ2-3, with unresolved D. From germline, CDR1 is SNHLY and CDR2 FYNNEI. The CDR3 is made up of 15 amino acids. V was shortened by 2 bases and J by 0 bases, with 9 bases between the two germline ends. The CDR3 nucleotides read TGTGCCAGCAGTGAACACGGAATCAGCACAGATACGCAGTATTTT. Protein sequence: CASSEHGISTDTQYF.

The J gene is TRBJ1-5, the V gene TRBV18; unclear D gene. Germline-derived CDR1 and CDR2 are KGHSH and LQKENI. The CDR3 has 14 amino acids. Trimming cost V 2 bases and J 3 bases, with 8 bases left between them. The CDR3 is CASSPVQVNQPQHF. The CDR3, as DNA: TGTGCCAGCTCACCAGTGCAGGTCAATCAGCCCCAGCATTTT.

This clonotype qualifies as large. The chain is built from TRBV4-3 and TRBJ1-5; a weak D match, TRBD1 (6 bases). The CDR3 runs to 16 residues. Trimming took 0 bases from V and 4 from J, leaving 13 bases between them. From germline, CDR1 is LGHNA and CDR2 YSLEER. The CDR3 DNA reads TGCGCCAGCAGCCAAGAAATCACAGGGCGGAATCAGCCCCAGCATTTT. It specifies CASSQEITGRNQPQHF.

This clonotype has ten or more counts. J is TRBJ2-1 and V is TRBV29-1; no clear D gene. CDR3 length equals 10 residues. V dropped 5 bases and J dropped 2 bases, with 1 base sitting between them. Germline V gives CDR1 SQVTM, CDR2 ANQGSEA. The CDR3 loop reads CSVPYNEQFF. In DNA, the CDR3 is TGCAGCGTTCCCTACAATGAGCAGTTCTTC.

This clonotype was recorded many times. The genes are TRBV30 and TRBJ1-2, with D possibly TRBD1 on 5 matching bases. The V gene lost 2 bases and the J gene lost 2 bases, with 9 bases spanning the gap. Germline values: CDR1 GTSNPN, CDR2 SVGIG (reference sequence). CDR3 size: 13 residues. This CDR3 is CAWSLGENYGYTF. The CDR3 DNA follows: TGTGCCTGGAGTTTGGGGGAAAACTATGGCTACACCTTC.

This clonotype was picked up many times. The chain uses TRBV30 and TRBJ2-1; 7 bases agree with TRBD2. The CDR3 runs to 16 residues. V gave up 5 bases and J gave up 8 bases; unmatched junction bases: 18. The V gene's germline CDR1 is GTSNPN and CDR2 SVGIG (reference sequence). The CDR3 sequence is CAWDVAPAGVQDEQFF. Written as DNA, the CDR3 is TGTGCCTGGGACGTCGCCCCTGCGGGAGTTCAGGATGAGCAGTTCTTC.

The rearrangement links TRBV20-1 to TRBJ2-3, with D possibly matching TRBD1 (6 bases). With 4 bases removed from V and 0 bases from J, the gap between germline ends came to 11 bases. There are 14 residues in the CDR3. Germline lookup yields CDR1 DFQATT and CDR2 SNEGSKA (reference sequence). CDR3 amino acids: CSATTGPSTDTQYF. The CDR3 DNA reads TGCAGTGCTACTACAGGGCCTAGCACAGATACGCAGTATTTT.

This clonotype was picked up many times. The chain has TRBV6-2 or TRBV6-3 and TRBJ1-5; weak D call: TRBD1 (6 bases). The length of the CDR3 is 16 residues. CDR1 is MNHEY and CDR2 is SVGEGT in the germline V gene. V lost 6 bases, J lost 0 bases, and 15 bases lay in between. CDR3 DNA sequence: TGTGCCAGCAGCACCGGTCCAGGGGTTAGCAATCAGCCCCAGCATTTT. Translating gives CASSTGPGVSNQPQHF.

Note on this clonotype: A single base separates this from a much larger clone, so it may be a read error. This CDR3 is missing its conserved last phenylalanine or tryptophan, likely due to a read error. The chain has TRBV6-1 and TRBJ1-1; tentative D call: TRBD1 (5 bases). The length of the CDR3 is 13 residues. Looked up from germline, CDR1 is MNHNS and CDR2 is SASEGT. V dropped 3 bases and J dropped 1 base, with 6 bases sitting between them. In DNA form, the CDR3 reads TGTGCCAGCAGTGACAGGGAGAACACTGAAGCTTTCTCT. This translates into CASSDRENTEAFS.

There are a few counts of this clonotype. The rearrangement joins TRBV10-3 to TRBJ1-2, with D maybe TRBD1 (6 bases). The germline V and J ends were trimmed by 10 bases and 1 base, with 22 bases remaining between them. Germline loops: CDR1 ENHRY, CDR2 SYGVKD. The CDR3 covers 16 residues. This CDR3 reads CATRDVGTRGNYGYTF. The CDR3 nucleotides read TGTGCCACCCGGGACGTTGGGACCAGGGGTAACTATGGCTACACCTTC.

The J gene is TRBJ1-2, the V gene TRBV3-1, with 10 bases aligning to TRBD1. V lost 4 bases and J lost 4; bases outside the gene matches: 3. CDR3 size: 14 residues. Germline values: CDR1 LGHDT, CDR2 YNNKEL (reference sequence). For the CDR3, the DNA is TGTGCCAGCAGCCGGACAGGGGGATCCTATGGCTACACCTTC. It yields the protein CASSRTGGSYGYTF.

The rearrangement uses TRBV10-3 and TRBJ1-1; TRBD1 is a possible D gene (5 bases). Germline V gene sequence: CDR1 ENHRY, CDR2 SYGVKD. This CDR3 is built from 17 residues. Trimming removed 0 bases at V and 3 bases at J, with 17 bases between. The CDR3 is CAISESKEAGQYTEAFF. As DNA, the CDR3 is TGTGCCATCAGTGAGTCGAAAGAAGCAGGACAATACACTGAAGCTTTCTTT.

V and J are TRBV29-1 and TRBJ2-3; 8 nucleotides match TRBD2. Germline-derived CDR1 and CDR2 are SQVTM and ANQGSEA. The CDR3 has 16 amino acids. The V and J ends lost 6 bases and 0 bases, in that order; junction bases with no gene match: 11. DNA of the CDR3: TGCAGCGTCGTAGACCTAGCGGGTCATAGCACAGATACGCAGTATTTT. Translated: CSVVDLAGHSTDTQYF.

The table lists this clonotype with a few counts. The chain combines TRBV6-2 or TRBV6-3 with TRBJ1-6; D gene ambiguous. CDR3 size: 16 residues. Germline lookup yields CDR1 MNHEY and CDR2 SVGEGT. Deletions cut 6 bases from V and 0 bases from J, with 12 bases between. Written as DNA, the CDR3 is TGTGCCAGCAGAGACCCGGGAAGCTCCTATAATTCACCCCTCCACTTT. It specifies CASRDPGSSYNSPLHF.

This clonotype came up many times. V is TRBV6-6 and J is TRBJ2-6; D is unclear. Looked up from germline, CDR1 is MNHNY and CDR2 is SVGAGI (reference sequence). With 7 bases removed from V and 0 bases from J, the gap between germline ends came to 10 bases. The CDR3 loop spans 15 amino acids. The DNA of the CDR3 is TGTGCCAGCATTGGCTTGGGCTCTGGGGCCAACGTCCTGACTTTC. This gives the protein CASIGLGSGANVLTF.